The rows below give T cell receptor beta chains drawn from one sample of a study of blood T cell repertoires in COVID-19. Using immunoSEQ multiplex PCR, the repertoire was profiled, and TCRdb retains in-frame clones only, with some absent. The data show some 330,000 clones, under 90% seen once. The sequencing input was peripheral blood. These receptors all come from a young woman with COVID-19, enrolled during active disease. Each CDR3 is given with its conserved first and last residue. A D gene is named only where the DNA matches it firmly.

V gene	J gene	D gene	CDR3 DNA	CDR3 protein
TRBV20-1	TRBJ2-3	TRBD2	TGCAGTGCTAGTAGCGGGGACTTCGCAGATACGCAGTATTTT	CSASSGDFADTQYF
TRBV5-4	TRBJ1-2	NA	TGTGCCAGCAGTCTTACAGGATCCAGGGGCTACACCTTC	CASSLTGSRGYTF
TRBV11-2	TRBJ2-5	NA	TGTGCCAGCAGCCTAAAGCTACCAACCCCACCGAGCGCCCAAGAGACCCAGTACTTC	CASSLKLPTPPSAQETQYF
TRBV18	TRBJ1-5	NA	TGTGCCAGCTCACCATTGGGGAGGGAGGATCAGCCCCAGCATTTT	CASSPLGREDQPQHF
TRBV18	TRBJ2-5	TRBD1	TGTGCCAGCTCACCACAGACAGGGTGGGAGACCCAGTACTTC	CASSPQTGWETQYF
TRBV7-9	TRBJ2-7	TRBD1	TGTGCCAGCAGCTTATCAATCGGGAGGACAGGGGGAGTCTACGAGCAGTACTTC	CASSLSIGRTGGVYEQYF
TRBV7-9	TRBJ1-4	TRBD1	TGTGCCAGCAGCTCTGGACAGGGCACTAATGAAAAACTGTTTTTT	CASSSGQGTNEKLFF
TRBV12-5	TRBJ2-3	NA	TGTGCTAGTGGTTTTGGGCCCAAAAATACGCAGTATTTT	CASGFGPKNTQYF
TRBV5-1	TRBJ1-2	NA	TGCGCCAGCAGATCGTGGGGCAGGGGTTATGGCTACACCTTC	CASRSWGRGYGYTF
TRBV4-1	TRBJ1-4	TRBD1	TGCGCCAGCAGCCGCCGGGACAGGGACGAAAAACTGTTTTTT	CASSRRDRDEKLFF
TRBV6-5	TRBJ2-2	TRBD2	TGTGCCAGCAGTTACTCTACTAGCGGGAACACCGGGGAGCTGTTTTTT	CASSYSTSGNTGELFF
TRBV28	TRBJ1-1	TRBD1	TGTGCCAGCAGCCCCGGGGGACAGCTGAACACTGAAGCTTTCTTT	CASSPGGQLNTEAFF
TRBV30	TRBJ1-1	NA	TGTGCCTGGAGGCCACATAATATGAACACTGAAGCTTTCTTT	CAWRPHNMNTEAFF